This T cell receptor beta chain comes out of a study of shared clonotypes between healthy human individuals. At the level of the study: In total, the donors were a couple of women and a few men aged 18 to 49. Findings and caveats of the study: Generation probabilities of non-shared clonotypes were lower (relative to those shared by all four donors). Donor clonotype sharing was expected to depend on sequencing depth.

This clone was counted once. Its specificity is unknown. For every subset, genomic DNA was evenly distributed across several immunoSEQ plates. Libraries were prepared by immunoSEQ multiplex PCR; TCRdb keeps only in-frame clonotypes and omits some of them. The sample shows around 2.1 million clones, about 93% of them seen only once. Only CD45RO-negative cells positively selected for CCR7 counted as naive CD8 cells, so terminally differentiated effector memory CD45RA+ cells were excluded. The CDR3 has 16 residues. Trimming removed 3 bases at V and 6 bases at J, with 17 bases between. The germline gives CDR1 SEHNR, CDR2 FQNEAQ (reference sequence).

The genes are TRBV7-9 and TRBJ2-2; tentatively, D is TRBD1 (7 bases). Sequenced material: naive CD8+ T cells from PBMCs. The receptor was derived from a man between 18 and 35 years old in good health. Some clones in this sample may be carry-over from other donors' samples. CDR3 sequence reads: CASSLGGTEAPGELFF. The CDR3 coding sequence is TGTGCCAGCAGCTTGGGCGGGACAGAGGCCCCCGGGGAGCTGTTTTTT.